This T cell receptor beta chain was captured by sequencing in a study of tumor and adjacent non-tumor tissue in lung cancer. Study summary: The cohort had roughly 12 adenocarcinoma, a couple of squamous cell and 1 small cell patients.

No cell sorting was done before RNA was extracted from the tissue. Distant lung tissue was collected more than 3 cm away from the tumor edge. CDR3 length: 17 amino acids. Three rounds of nested PCR, following a modified ARM-PCR protocol, produced the TCRbeta library. TCRdb passed the multiplex PCR reads through MiXCR, listing each CDR3 protein once. This repertoire shows some 97,000 distinct CDR3 sequences, roughly 60% found once; its top ten account for around 19%. This clonotype was seen once. This CDR3 fails to terminate in the conserved phenylalanine or tryptophan, so it likely reflects a read error.

The sequencing sample was made of distant non-tumor lung tissue. V and J are TRBV12-3 or TRBV12-4 and TRBJ2-2; 9 bases line up with TRBD1. This clonotype was obtained from a man under 40 with non-small cell lung cancer. DNA for the CDR3: TGTGCAAGCAGTTTTTGGACAGGGGTGCAAAACACCGGGGAGCTGTTTTTG. Translating gives CASSFWTGVQNTGELFL.